The rows below give T cell receptor beta chains drawn from one sample of a study of T cell responses to AZD1222 COVID-19 vaccine. TCRdb keeps only in-frame clones here, not all; method: immunoSEQ multiplex PCR. Of about 130,000 clones in the sample, less than 95% are singletons; the top ten hold about 4.1%. The specimen was peripheral blood, collected on day 0 of MenACWY control vaccination. These TCRs come from an adult in good health. The CDR3 runs from the conserved cysteine through the conserved F or W.

CDR3: CATSRARGIRPYGYTF
V: TRBV15

CDR3: CASSQGNRVSRSPLHF
V: TRBV3-1/TRBV3-2

CDR3: CASSDTGSSLDDEQFF
V: TRBV6-6

CDR3: CASSQDPPGQGEAFF
V: TRBV4-1

CDR3: CASSSDRMNTEAFF
V: TRBV5-1

CDR3: CAVSTGSEQFF
V: TRBV5-1

CDR3: CASGYRDGNQPQHF
V: TRBV27

CDR3: CASSRTLGNNEQFF
V: TRBV11-3

CDR3: CASSQWGSGRGTYEQYF
V: TRBV28

CDR3: CASSWTVLDGYTF
V: TRBV7-9

CDR3: CASSLTGSGNNEQFF
V: TRBV6-5

CDR3: CASSHVGRQSEQYF
V: TRBV14

CDR3: CASRPEGVSGNTIYF
V: TRBV5-1

CDR3: CASNHGEVKSNQPQHF
V: TRBV6-4

CDR3: CASSLSRYNEQFF
V: TRBV5-1

CDR3: CASSSGLSEAFF
V: TRBV2

CDR3: CASSKRDTSRDLNSPLHF
V: TRBV14

CDR3: CASRAGTGGYNQPQHF
V: TRBV2

CDR3: CASSFGLAGVGTGELFF
V: TRBV27

CDR3: CASSQRGEQYF
V: TRBV3-1/TRBV3-2

CDR3: CASRSTGIGGEQFF
V: TRBV7-3

CDR3: CSVEGVMGADTEAFF
V: TRBV29-1

CDR3: CASSLRTGGGTDTQYF
V: TRBV11-3

CDR3: CASSGTGPTEAFF
V: TRBV28

CDR3: CATSALQTGDGALETQYF
V: TRBV24-1

CDR3: CASSSLAGDYIEQFF
V: TRBV7-8

CDR3: CASSGVTDTQYF
V: TRBV2

CDR3: CASSQGRDRVPLSGANVLTF
V: TRBV4-2

CDR3: CASSLGGFRTDTQYF
V: TRBV11-2

CDR3: CATSRGEGASGYTF
V: TRBV15

CDR3: CAQRPTKETQYF
V: TRBV30

CDR3: CASSGRAIPNEQFF
V: TRBV19

CDR3: CSVEGISGTEAFF
V: TRBV29-1